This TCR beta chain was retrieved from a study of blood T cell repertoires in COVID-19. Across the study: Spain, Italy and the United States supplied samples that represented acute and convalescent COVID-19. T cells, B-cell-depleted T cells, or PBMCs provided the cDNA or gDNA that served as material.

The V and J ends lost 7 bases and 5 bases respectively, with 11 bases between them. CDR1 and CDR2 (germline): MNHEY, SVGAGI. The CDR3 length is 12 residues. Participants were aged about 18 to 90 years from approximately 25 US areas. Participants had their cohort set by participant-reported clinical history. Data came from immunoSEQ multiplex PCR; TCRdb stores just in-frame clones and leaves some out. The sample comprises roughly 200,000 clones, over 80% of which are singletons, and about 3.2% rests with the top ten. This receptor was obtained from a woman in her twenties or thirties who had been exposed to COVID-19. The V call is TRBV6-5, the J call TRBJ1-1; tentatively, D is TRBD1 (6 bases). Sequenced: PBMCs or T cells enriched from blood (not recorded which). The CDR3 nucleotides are TGTGCCAGCACTCAGGGGTGGACTGAAGCTTTCTTT. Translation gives CASTQGWTEAFF.